A single T cell receptor beta chain is shown here with its context. The antigen is not known. This sample stems from a study of human T cells and chemical hapten exposure. For the study at large: Patients, chiefly female, had alopecia areata, totalis or universalis. Findings and caveats of the study: Following DPC sensitization, TCRs present above 1 in 1000 frequency showed no change. Patch test score tracked positively with PT1 expanded TCR counts.

As for time point: pre-sensitization, week 0. Treatment given: therapeutic diphenylcyclopropenone sensitization with weekly scalp DPC. Blood sampling occurred before each patch-test application. TCRdb analysed the RACE reads with MiXCR anew, one entry per CDR3 protein. The table has some 360,000 distinct CDR3 sequences, roughly 4.6% seen once. V lost 6 bases to trimming and J lost 3 bases; unmatched junction nucleotides: 12. In germline, CDR1 is SQVTM, CDR2 ANQGSEA. This CDR3 comprises 15 residues. The sample consisted of whole blood, taken in connection with sensitization to the hapten diphenylcyclopropenone (DPC). The genes are TRBV29-1 and TRBJ1-2; 8 nucleotides agree with TRBD1. The sequence came from a woman between 45 and 65 years old with alopecia areata. Some clones in this sample may be carry-over from other donors' samples. CDR3 nucleotides: TGCAGCGTCCTCACGGCAGGGGGCGCGTACTATGGCTACACCTTC. This encodes CSVLTAGGAYYGYTF.